These 25 T cell receptor beta chains originate from one sample sequenced in a study of blood T cells in healthy people across ages. PCR was performed a second time for about 6 to 11 cycles using a sample-barcoded 5' primer and a J-beta primer mix. TCRdb fed the 5' RACE reads into MiXCR, producing one record per CDR3 protein. Of fewer than 2,000,000 distinct CDR3 sequences detected, about 35% appear once; the ten largest clones hold roughly 12%. What was sequenced was blood. The receptors were gathered from a woman aged 25 to 39 in good health.

This chain uses TRBV6-2 or TRBV6-3 with TRBJ2-1; 8 bases align to TRBD2. The CDR3 sequence is 19 residues long. The V and J ends lost 8 bases and 7 bases, in that order; junction bases with no gene match: 25. CDR1 is MNHEY, CDR2 SVGEGT, per germline. CDR3 DNA sequence: TGTGCCAGCCAAGATTTTCTACTTGCCGGGACTAGGAGTAAGAATGAGCAGTTCTTC. Its translation: CASQDFLLAGTRSKNEQFF.

This clonotype has just a few counts. The V gene is TRBV27, the J gene TRBJ2-7; D possibly corresponds to TRBD1 (6 bases). V lost 8 bases and J lost 2, with 13 bases in between. Germline V gene lookup returns CDR1 MNHEY and CDR2 SMNVEV (reference sequence). The CDR3 is 13 amino acids. CDR3 DNA sequence: TGTGCCAGCGGCCAGGGGCCCCCCTACGAGCAGTACTTC. Its protein is CASGQGPPYEQYF.

The gene calls are TRBV5-1 and TRBJ2-2; 9 positions agree with TRBD1. The CDR3 consists of 15 residues. CDR1 and CDR2 (germline): SGHRS, YFSETQ. The trim removed 3 bases at V and 4 bases at J, leaving 4 bases unmatched. The CDR3 bases are TGCGCCAGCAGCTCACAGGGGGCGCGCACCGGGGAGCTGTTTTTT. The encoded protein is CASSSQGARTGELFF.

The chain is built from TRBV7-2 and TRBJ2-2, with D uncertain. The germline CDR1 and CDR2 sequences are SGHTA and FQGNSA. Trimming pared 3 bases from V and 4 bases from J, leaving 12 bases between. The CDR3 is 15 residues long. The CDR3 protein is CASSFLGEATGELFF. CDR3 DNA: TGTGCCAGCAGCTTTCTCGGTGAGGCCACCGGGGAGCTGTTTTTT.

This clonotype occurred a few times. This chain joins TRBV7-9 and TRBJ1-2; no firm D call. CDR1 is SEHNR and CDR2 is FQNEAQ in the germline V gene (reference sequence). The CDR3 is made up of 15 amino acids. Trimming took 1 base from V and 8 from J, leaving 17 bases between them. Written as DNA, the CDR3 is TGTGCCAGCAGCTTAGTGGCCGGGCCTGGGGAGGGCTACACCTTC. Its translation: CASSLVAGPGEGYTF.

This clonotype was detected a few times. The V call is TRBV4-2, the J call TRBJ1-1, with D perhaps TRBD1 (5 bases). The CDR3 spans 16 residues. With 3 bases removed from V and 0 bases from J, the gap between germline ends came to 14 bases. Germline CDR1 and CDR2: LGHNA and YNFKEQ. CDR3 amino acids: CASSQGPGGVNTEAFF. The CDR3 DNA sequence: TGTGCCAGCAGCCAGGGGCCCGGAGGGGTGAACACTGAAGCTTTCTTT.

CDR3 nucleotides: TGTGCCAGCAGCTTAGAAGGGACAGACGAGGGGGCCAACGTCCTGACTTTC. This sequence encodes CASSLEGTDEGANVLTF. The genes are TRBV7-3 and TRBJ2-6; 7 positions match TRBD1. J lost 4 bases, V lost 2 bases, and 8 bases had no gene match. CDR1 and CDR2 from the germline V gene are SGHTA and FQGTGA. The CDR3 length is 17 residues. Full variable domain (rest looked up from reference TRBV7-3 and TRBJ2-6): GAGVSQTPSNKVTEKGKYVELRCDPISGHTALYWYRQSLGQGPEFLIYFQGTGAADDSGLPNDRFFAVRPEGSVSTLKIQRTERGDSAVYLCASSLEGTDEGANVLTFGAGSRLTVL.

V and J are TRBV30 and TRBJ2-7; TRBD1 aligns across 7 bases. The CDR3 is 13 residues long. After removal of 2 bases from V and 7 bases from J, the junction contained 8 bases not matched to a gene. Germline CDR1 is GTSNPN and CDR2 is SVGIG (reference sequence). CDR3 residues: CAWSTQARGEQYF. The CDR3 DNA reads as TGTGCCTGGAGTACCCAGGCCAGGGGGGAGCAGTACTTC.

The chain carries TRBV29-1 and TRBJ1-1; 7 nucleotides line up with TRBD1. The V gene end was trimmed by 8 bases and the J gene end by 1 base; junction bases not matched to a gene: 7. Germline V gene lookup returns CDR1 SQVTM and CDR2 ANQGSEA. The CDR3 runs to 13 residues. CDR3 sequence (DNA): TGCAGCACCCGAAGACAGGGGAACACTGAAGCTTTCTTT. As protein: CSTRRQGNTEAFF.

This chain uses TRBV13 with TRBJ2-7, with a weak D call TRBD1 (5 bases). The CDR3 has 15 residues. Germline V gene lookup returns CDR1 PRHDT and CDR2 FYEKMQ (reference sequence). Trimming took off 6 bases at V and 2 bases at J, with 17 bases between the two ends. The CDR3 here is CASSPPRADTYEQYF. CDR3 in DNA: TGTGCCAGCAGTCCGCCCAGGGCGGACACCTACGAGCAGTACTTC.

The chain joins TRBV4-1 to TRBJ1-2; TRBD1 is a possible D gene (5 bases). The CDR3 loop spans 15 amino acids. V dropped 0 bases and J dropped 4 bases, with 12 bases sitting between them. CDR1 and CDR2 from the germline V gene are MGHRA and YSYEKL. CDR3 in DNA: TGCGCCAGCAGCCAAGATGTGACAGCCGTCTATGGCTACACCTTC. It specifies CASSQDVTAVYGYTF.

There are a few counts of this clonotype. This chain links TRBV27 with TRBJ2-7, with 7 bases identical to TRBD1. This CDR3 is built from 14 residues. V dropped 11 bases and J dropped 3; count of bases not matched to a gene: 13. Germline V gives CDR1 MNHEY, CDR2 SMNVEV (reference sequence). The CDR3 nucleotides are TGTGCCTCGGCCGCGGCAGGGGGTTACTACGAGCAGTACTTC. Its translation is CASAAAGGYYEQYF.

The count of this clonotype is one. The V gene is TRBV7-9, the J gene TRBJ2-5; 7 bases are a match to TRBD2. CDR1 is SEHNR, CDR2 FQNEAQ, per germline (reference sequence). The J segment lost 4 bases and the V segment lost 0 bases, leaving 5 bases of the junction unmatched. CDR3 length: 15 residues. The CDR3 DNA follows: TGTGCCAGCAGCTTAGCGGAACTAGCGAGAGAGACCCAGTACTTC. Translated, it gives CASSLAELARETQYF.

This clonotype was counted between two and nine times. The V call is TRBV4-1, the J call TRBJ2-2; no clear D. CDR3 length equals 15 residues. Germline-derived CDR1 and CDR2 are MGHRA and YSYEKL. Trimming stripped 0 bases from V and 8 bases from J, with 13 bases between. CDR3 in amino acids: CASSQDPALPGELFF. Written as DNA, the CDR3 is TGCGCCAGCAGCCAAGATCCGGCCCTGCCGGGGGAGCTGTTTTTT.

The chain combines TRBV28 with TRBJ2-4; TRBD1 aligns across 9 bases. The DNA matches TRBJ2-7 better at its end, which makes the J call doubtful. The germline V gene has CDR1 MDHEN and CDR2 SYDVKM. This CDR3 is 14 amino acids long. The DNA for the CDR3 is TGTGCCAGCTCGGGGACAGGGAGTCACTACGAGCAGTACTTC. It yields the protein CASSGTGSHYEQYF.

This clonotype was detected only a few times. The chain joins TRBV9 to TRBJ2-5, with a weak D call TRBD2 (5 bases). This CDR3 is 15 amino acids long. V gave up 1 base and J gave up 1 base, with 11 bases separating them. Germline V CDR1 and CDR2: SGDLS, YYNGEE. The CDR3, as DNA: TGTGCCAGCAGCGTATCCGGACTTCCCCAAGAGACCCAGTACTTC. Translated: CASSVSGLPQETQYF.

Of note for this clonotype: The junction departs from germline at one end; a sequencing error may be responsible. This chain connects TRBV10-2 to TRBJ1-5; D ambiguous. The CDR3 consists of 15 residues. Per germline, CDR1 WSHSY and CDR2 SAAADI. DNA of the CDR3: TGCGCCAGCAGTTCCGACGGCCGGGCCGATCAGCCCAAGCATTTT. It specifies CASSSDGRADQPKHF.

This clonotype came up a few times. The chain joins TRBV20-1 to TRBJ1-5; 7 bases fit TRBD1. Germline values: CDR1 DFQATT, CDR2 SNEGSKA (reference sequence). The V gene end was trimmed by 3 bases and the J gene end by 4 bases; junction bases not matched to a gene: 12. The CDR3 runs to 16 residues. CDR3 coding DNA: TGCAGTGCTAGGCAAGGGACAGCCTCCCTTAATCAGCCCCAGCATTTT. Translation gives CSARQGTASLNQPQHF.

This clonotype was found many times. CDR3 sequence (DNA): TGTGCCAGCAGCCAAGACGGACTAGCGGGGTCATACGAGCAGTACTTC. Translating gives CASSQDGLAGSYEQYF. The J gene is TRBJ2-7, the V gene TRBV4-2; 12 bases match TRBD2. Germline lookup yields CDR1 LGHNA and CDR2 YNFKEQ. The length of the CDR3 is 16 residues. The J segment lost 4 bases and the V segment lost 0 bases, leaving 4 bases of the junction unmatched.

Ten or more counts support this clonotype. The chain links TRBV29-1 to TRBJ2-5; D may be TRBD1 or TRBD2 (6 bases each). This CDR3 has 15 amino acids. V lost 6 bases, J lost 2 bases, and 19 bases lay in between. Germline CDR1 is SQVTM and CDR2 is ANQGSEA. The CDR3 region has the DNA TGCAGCGTCGAACAGGGAAGGGGGGATCAAGAGACCCAGTACTTC. This gives the protein CSVEQGRGDQETQYF.

The chain couples TRBV20-1 to TRBJ2-7, with D unresolved. The CDR3 contains 15 residues. Per the germline V gene, CDR1 is DFQATT and CDR2 is SNEGSKA (reference sequence). V was shortened by 2 bases and J by 0 bases, with 14 bases between the two germline ends. CDR3 in DNA: TGCAGTGCTAGACCCAATGCGAGGAGCTCCTACGAGCAGTACTTC. Translating it yields CSARPNARSSYEQYF.

There are a few counts of this clonotype. The rearrangement joins TRBV7-9 to TRBJ2-5; possibly TRBD1 or TRBD2 for D (6 bases each). Germline lookup yields CDR1 SEHNR and CDR2 FQNEAQ (reference sequence). Trimming cost V 1 base and J 3 bases, with 12 bases left between them. This CDR3 has 15 residues. In DNA form, the CDR3 reads TGTGCCAGCAGCTTAGAGGGGAGGACAGAAGAGACCCAGTACTTC. This sequence encodes CASSLEGRTEETQYF. Using reference TRBV7-9 and TRBJ2-5 for the parts outside the CDR3, the full variable domain is DTGVSQNPRHKITKRGQNVTFRCDPISEHNRLYWYRQTLGQGPEFLTYFQNEAQLEKSRLLSDRFSAERPKGSFSTLEIQRTEQGDSAMYLCASSLEGRTEETQYFGPGTRLLVL.

The chain recombines TRBV5-1 with TRBJ1-2; TRBD1 matches at 8 bases. The CDR3 loop spans 13 amino acids. Germline V gives CDR1 SGHRS, CDR2 YFSETQ. With 4 bases clipped from V and 8 bases from J, the junction kept 7 bases outside the gene matches. CDR3 protein: CASSRTGSQGYTF. The CDR3 bases are TGCGCCAGCAGCCGGACAGGGAGTCAAGGCTACACCTTC.

The rearrangement uses TRBV18 and TRBJ1-5; D unresolved. CDR3 length: 14 amino acids. The germline CDR1 and CDR2 sequences are KGHSH and LQKENI. V was pared by 3 bases and J by 1 base, with 7 bases between. The CDR3 reads CASSPRESNQPQHF. The CDR3 nucleotides read TGTGCCAGCTCACCTAGGGAGAGCAATCAGCCCCAGCATTTT.

The chain has TRBV4-1 and TRBJ1-5; 9 bases line up with TRBD1. The CDR3 runs to 15 residues. V gave up 4 bases and J gave up 4 bases; unmatched junction bases: 5. Germline assignment: CDR1 MGHRA and CDR2 YSYEKL. The CDR3 DNA follows: TGCGCCAGCAGCCCAACCGGACAGGGGAATCAGCCCCAGCATTTT. Its protein product is CASSPTGQGNQPQHF.